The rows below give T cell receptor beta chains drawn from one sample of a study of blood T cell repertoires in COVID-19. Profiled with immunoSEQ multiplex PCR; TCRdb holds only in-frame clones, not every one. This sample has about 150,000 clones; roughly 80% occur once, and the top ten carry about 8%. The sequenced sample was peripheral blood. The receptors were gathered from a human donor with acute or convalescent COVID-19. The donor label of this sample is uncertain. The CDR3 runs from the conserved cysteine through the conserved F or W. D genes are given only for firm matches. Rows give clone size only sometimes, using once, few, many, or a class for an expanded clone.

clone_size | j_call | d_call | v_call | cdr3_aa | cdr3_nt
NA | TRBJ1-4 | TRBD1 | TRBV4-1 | CASSPAGTGGYNEKLFF | TGCGCCAGCAGCCCAGCCGGGACAGGGGGTTATAATGAAAAACTGTTTTTT
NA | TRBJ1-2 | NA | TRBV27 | CASSGTGRLGGYTF | TGTGCCAGCAGTGGGACGGGGAGGCTGGGTGGCTACACCTTC
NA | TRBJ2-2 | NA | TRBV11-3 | CASSFGNTGELFF | TGTGCCAGCAGTTTCGGGAACACCGGGGAGCTGTTTTTT
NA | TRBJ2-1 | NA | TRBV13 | CASSLLDSISYNEQFF | TGTGCCAGCAGCCTTTTGGACAGTATTTCCTACAATGAGCAGTTCTTC
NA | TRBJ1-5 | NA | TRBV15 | CATSRDLQSNQPQHF | TGTGCCACCAGCAGAGACTTACAGAGCAATCAGCCCCAGCATTTT
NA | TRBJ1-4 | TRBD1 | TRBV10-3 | CAISEETGPGKLFF | TGTGCCATCAGTGAAGAGACAGGGCCAGGAAAACTGTTTTTT
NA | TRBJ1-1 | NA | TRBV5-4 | CASSSRDTEAFF | TGTGCCAGCAGCTCCCGAGACACTGAAGCTTTCTTT
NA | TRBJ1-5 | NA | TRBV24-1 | CATSETGYSNQPQHF | TGTGCCACCAGTGAAACAGGGTATAGCAATCAGCCCCAGCATTTT
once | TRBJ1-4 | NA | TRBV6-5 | CASSYSGPNEKLFF | TGTGCCAGCAGTTACTCTGGGCCCAATGAAAAACTGTTTTTT
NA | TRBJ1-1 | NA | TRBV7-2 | CASSPPGGTEAFF | TGTGCCAGCAGCCCTCCCGGGGGCACTGAAGCTTTCTTT
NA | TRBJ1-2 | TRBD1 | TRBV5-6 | CASSPGQASYGYTF | TGTGCCAGCAGTCCCGGACAGGCCTCCTATGGCTACACCTTC
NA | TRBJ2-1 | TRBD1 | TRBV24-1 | CATSDQTGQGLHEQFF | TGTGCCACCAGTGATCAAACGGGACAGGGCCTCCATGAGCAGTTCTTC
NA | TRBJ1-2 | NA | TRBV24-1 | CATSVTENGYTF | TGTGCCACCAGTGTCACAGAAAACGGCTACACCTTC
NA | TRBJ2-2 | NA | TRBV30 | CACPGLTGELFF | TGTGCCTGTCCAGGGCTGACCGGGGAGCTGTTTTTT
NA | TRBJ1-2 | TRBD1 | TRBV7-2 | CASSLAFQSGGGGYTF | TGTGCCAGCAGCTTAGCCTTCCAATCAGGGGGAGGTGGCTACACCTTC
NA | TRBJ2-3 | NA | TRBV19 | CASSDSPSDTQYF | TGTGCCAGTAGTGACAGTCCTTCAGATACGCAGTATTTT
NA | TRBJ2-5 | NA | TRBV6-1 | CASSDPGLETQYF | TGTGCCAGCAGTGACCCAGGGTTGGAGACCCAGTACTTC
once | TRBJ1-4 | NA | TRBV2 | CASRYTQEANEKLFF | TGTGCCAGCAGGTATACCCAGGAGGCTAATGAAAAACTGTTTTTT
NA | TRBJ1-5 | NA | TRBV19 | CASSMGGYSNQPQHF | TGTGCCAGTAGTATGGGGGGGTATAGCAATCAGCCCCAGCATTTT
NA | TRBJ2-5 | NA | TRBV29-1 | CSADTTTTETQYF | TGCAGCGCGGACACCACCACAACAGAGACCCAGTACTTC
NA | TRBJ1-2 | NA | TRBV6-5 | CASTPQENYGYTF | TGTGCCAGCACCCCACAGGAGAACTATGGCTACACCTTC
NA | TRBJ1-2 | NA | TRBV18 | CASSRADNNYGYTF | TGTGCCAGCTCACGGGCAGACAACAACTATGGCTACACCTTC
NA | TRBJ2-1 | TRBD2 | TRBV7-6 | CASSSTSGGGNEQFF | TGTGCCAGCAGCTCGACTAGCGGGGGGGGGAATGAGCAGTTCTTC
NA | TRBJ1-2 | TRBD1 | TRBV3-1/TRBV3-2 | CASTKTGGHGYTF | TGTGCCAGCACCAAGACAGGGGGACATGGCTACACCTTC
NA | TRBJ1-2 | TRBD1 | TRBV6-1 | CASSETGQGALEGYTF | TGTGCCAGCAGTGAAACCGGACAGGGAGCTCTCGAAGGCTACACCTTC
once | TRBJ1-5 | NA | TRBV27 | CASSSRRTPLSYQPQHF | TGTGCCAGCAGTTCCCGCCGGACTCCCCTTAGCTATCAGCCCCAGCATTTT
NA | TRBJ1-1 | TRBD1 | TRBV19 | CASSRQGAGTEAFF | TGTGCCAGTAGCCGACAGGGGGCAGGCACTGAAGCTTTCTTT
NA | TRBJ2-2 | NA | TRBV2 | CASSLPRVSSTGELFF | TGTGCCAGCAGCCTCCCCCGCGTCTCGAGCACCGGGGAGCTGTTTTTT
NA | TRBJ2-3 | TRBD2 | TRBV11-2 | CASSLRWTSGVSTDTQYF | TGTGCCAGCAGCCTTAGATGGACTAGCGGGGTCAGCACAGATACGCAGTATTTT
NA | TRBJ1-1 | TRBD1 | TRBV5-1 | CASSTGVTEAFF | TGCGCCAGCAGCACAGGGGTCACTGAAGCTTTCTTT
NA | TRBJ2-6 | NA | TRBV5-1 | CASSLEEAGANVLTF | TGCGCCAGCAGCTTGGAGGAGGCTGGGGCCAACGTCCTGACTTTC
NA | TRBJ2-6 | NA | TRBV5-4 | CASSSWASGANVLTF | TGTGCCAGCAGCTCTTGGGCCTCTGGGGCCAACGTCCTGACTTTC
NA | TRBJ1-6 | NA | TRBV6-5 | CASSSQSSYNSPLHF | TGTGCCAGCAGCTCACAGAGCTCCTATAATTCACCCCTCCACTTT
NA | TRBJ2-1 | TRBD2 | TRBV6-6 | CASSPRGTSGYNEQFF | TGTGCCAGCAGTCCTCGCGGGACTAGCGGTTACAATGAGCAGTTCTTC
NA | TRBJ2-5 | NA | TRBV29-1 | CSVDTLYQETQYF | TGCAGCGTTGATACATTGTACCAAGAGACCCAGTACTTC
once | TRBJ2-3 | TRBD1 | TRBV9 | CASSAGTEGTQYF | TGTGCCAGCAGCGCCGGGACAGAGGGTACGCAGTATTTT
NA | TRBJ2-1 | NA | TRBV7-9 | CASSLGYDSNNEQFF | TGTGCCAGCAGCTTAGGATACGACAGCAACAATGAGCAGTTCTTC
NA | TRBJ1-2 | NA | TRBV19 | CASSSRQIAGGYTF | TGTGCCAGTAGTAGCCGACAGATCGCAGGTGGCTACACCTTC
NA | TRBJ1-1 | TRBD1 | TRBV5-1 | CASRATGGSTEAFF | TGCGCCAGCAGAGCGACAGGGGGAAGCACTGAAGCTTTCTTT
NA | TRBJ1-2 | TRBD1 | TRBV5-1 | CASSRNLGTGPLYGYTF | TGCGCCAGCAGCCGCAACCTCGGGACAGGTCCCCTCTATGGCTACACCTTC
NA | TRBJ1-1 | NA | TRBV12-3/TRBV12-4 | CASSSRTRKGFF | TGTGCCAGCAGTTCCAGGACAAGGAAAGGGTTCTTT
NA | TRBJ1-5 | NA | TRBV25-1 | CASNTEGQPQHF | TGTGCCAGCAACACAGAGGGACAGCCCCAGCATTTT
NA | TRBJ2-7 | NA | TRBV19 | CASSMSGQTYEQYF | TGTGCCAGTAGTATGAGTGGACAGACCTACGAGCAGTACTTC
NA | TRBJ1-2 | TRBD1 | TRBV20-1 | CSARRDRVLFF | TGCAGTGCTCGCCGGGACAGGGTGTTATTCTTC
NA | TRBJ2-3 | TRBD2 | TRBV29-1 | CSHLGLAGGALSTDTQYF | TGCAGCCACCTGGGACTAGCGGGGGGGGCCCTTAGCACAGATACGCAGTATTTT
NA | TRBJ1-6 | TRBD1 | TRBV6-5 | CASSYDRGGSPLHF | TGTGCCAGCAGTTACGACAGGGGTGGATCACCCCTCCACTTT
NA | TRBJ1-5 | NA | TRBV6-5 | CASSYPGTRGQPQHF | TGTGCCAGCAGTTACCCCGGCACAAGGGGTCAGCCCCAGCATTTT
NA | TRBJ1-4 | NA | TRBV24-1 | CATRTGRGGVGNEKLFF | TGTGCCACCAGGACGGGACGGGGGGGAGTGGGCAATGAAAAACTGTTTTTT
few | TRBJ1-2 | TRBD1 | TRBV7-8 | CASSFRGRDYGYTF | TGTGCCAGCAGCTTCAGGGGGCGCGACTATGGCTACACCTTC
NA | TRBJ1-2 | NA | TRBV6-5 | CASRRRPIYGYTF | TGTGCCAGCAGGCGGAGGCCTATCTATGGCTACACCTTC
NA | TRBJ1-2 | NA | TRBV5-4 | CASTLPTRGAYGYTF | TGTGCCAGCACCCTTCCGACCCGGGGGGCCTATGGCTACACCTTC
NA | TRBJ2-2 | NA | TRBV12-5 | CASGPGRSNTGELFF | TGTGCTAGTGGCCCGGGTCGCTCGAACACCGGGGAGCTGTTTTTT
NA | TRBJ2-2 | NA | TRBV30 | CAWSVPDRHNTGELFF | TGTGCCTGGAGTGTCCCAGACAGGCATAACACCGGGGAGCTGTTTTTT
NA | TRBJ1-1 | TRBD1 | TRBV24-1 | CATSAQGGSAEAFF | TGTGCCACCAGTGCACAGGGGGGCTCAGCTGAAGCTTTCTTT